This note documents a single TCR beta chain sequence. Antigen: not known. V shed 8 bases and J shed 8 bases, with 15 bases lying between them. The CDR3 sequence is 12 residues long. Germline V gene data show CDR1 as ENHRY and CDR2 as SYGVKD. The sample is drawn from a study of T cell repertoires in cytomegalovirus infection. TCRdb analysed the reads with MiXCR anew, one entry per CDR3 protein. The table lists roughly 700,000 distinct CDR3 sequences, around a third of them singletons, with around a sixth in the top ten. This TCR came from a human donor in good health (CMV status not recorded). Some clones in this sample may be carry-over from other donors' samples. Sequences were derived from cultured PBMCs, sampled from culture after CMV antigen stimulation. The genes are TRBV10-3 and TRBJ1-2; D uncertain. CDR3: CAIGTAEGGYTF. CDR3 in DNA: TGTGCCATCGGTACAGCCGAGGGAGGCTACACCTTC.